The entry that follows covers one T cell receptor (beta chain) sequence. The antigen is not known. The sample comes from a study of shared clonotypes between healthy human individuals. Study-wide context: Researchers assigned three CD4 naive, three CD4 memory, two CD8 naive and one CD8 memory plate to each donor.

Trimming pared 0 bases from V and 0 bases from J, leaving 7 bases between. The CDR3 consists of 15 residues. Germline V gene lookup returns CDR1 SGHRS and CDR2 YFSETQ. General study points: Even with large depth, rarefaction showed that sorted-subset sequencing was incomplete. Across a handful of donors, naive CD4 shared about 5%, naive CD8 more than 3%, memory CD4 2% to 2.5%, memory CD8 0.4% to 0.5%. Non-shared clonotypes had lower generation probabilities than those shared by all four donors.

TCRdb's copy holds only in-frame clones and misses some; the assay was immunoSEQ multiplex PCR. The repertoire holds over a million clones, with under 80% as singletons. The source material was memory CD4+ T cells sorted from blood. Subset described: CD45RA-negative fraction. This rearrangement joins TRBV5-1 to TRBJ1-3; no firm D call. This TCR was sampled from a man aged 18 to 30 in good health. CDR3 nucleotides: TGCGCCAGCAGCTTGGCCGCAGGCTCTGGAAACACCATATATTTT. Its translation is CASSLAAGSGNTIYF.